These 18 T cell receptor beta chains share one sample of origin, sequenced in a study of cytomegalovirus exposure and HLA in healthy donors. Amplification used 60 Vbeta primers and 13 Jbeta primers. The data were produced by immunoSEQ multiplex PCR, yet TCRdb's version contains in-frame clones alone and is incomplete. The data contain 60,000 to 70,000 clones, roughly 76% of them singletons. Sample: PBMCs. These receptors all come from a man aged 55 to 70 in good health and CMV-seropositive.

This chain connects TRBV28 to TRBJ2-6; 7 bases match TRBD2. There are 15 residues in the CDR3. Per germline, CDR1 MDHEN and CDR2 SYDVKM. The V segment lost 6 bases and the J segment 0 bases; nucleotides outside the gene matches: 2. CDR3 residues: CASSRGSSGANVLTF. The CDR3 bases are TGTGCCAGCAGCCGCGGGAGCTCTGGGGCCAACGTCCTGACTTTC.

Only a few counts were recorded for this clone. CDR3 DNA sequence: TGTGCCAGCTCACCGACGGGGAATCAGCCCCAGCATTTT. Translation: CASSPTGNQPQHF. V is TRBV18 and J is TRBJ1-5; D is unclear. This CDR3 region has 13 residues. The germline V and J ends were trimmed by 3 bases and 4 bases, with 7 bases remaining between them. The germline gives CDR1 KGHSH, CDR2 LQKENI.

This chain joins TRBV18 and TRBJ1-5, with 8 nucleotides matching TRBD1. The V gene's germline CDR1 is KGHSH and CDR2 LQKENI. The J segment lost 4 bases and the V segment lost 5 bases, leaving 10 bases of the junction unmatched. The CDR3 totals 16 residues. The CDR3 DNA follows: TGTGCCAGCTCAAGGGCGTCAGGACAGGGAAATCAGCCCCAGCATTTT. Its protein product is CASSRASGQGNQPQHF.

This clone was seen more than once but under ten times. Here the CDR3 reads CASSPRPQTGGNGYGYTF. As DNA, the CDR3 is TGCGCCAGCAGCCCACGACCACAAACAGGGGGCAACGGCTATGGCTACACCTTC. The genes are TRBV5-1 and TRBJ1-2; 9 nucleotides match TRBD1. Germline lookup yields CDR1 SGHRS and CDR2 YFSETQ. The CDR3 length is 18 residues. V was pared by 4 bases and J by 4 bases, with 17 bases of the junction left unmatched.

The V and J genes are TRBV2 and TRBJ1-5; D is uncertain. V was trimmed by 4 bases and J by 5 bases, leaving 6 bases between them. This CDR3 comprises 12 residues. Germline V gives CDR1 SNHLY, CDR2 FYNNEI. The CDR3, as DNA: TGTGCCAGCAGTGCGGGAGATCAGCCCCAGCATTTT. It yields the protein CASSAGDQPQHF.

Here the CDR3 DNA reads TGTGCCAGCAGCTTAAGTCACACGCAAGAGACCCAGTACTTC. This encodes CASSLSHTQETQYF. V and J are TRBV7-6 and TRBJ2-5; D unclear. CDR1 SGHVS and CDR2 FNYEAQ come from the germline V gene. V lost 2 bases and J lost 2, with 9 bases in between. The CDR3 covers 14 residues. The full variable domain, with the rest looked up from reference TRBV7-6 and TRBJ2-5, is GAGVSQSPRYKVTKRGQDVALRCDPISGHVSLYWYRQALGQGPEFLTYFNYEAQQDKSGLPNDRFSAERPEGSISTLTIQRTEQRDSAMYRCASSLSHTQETQYFGPGTRLLVL.

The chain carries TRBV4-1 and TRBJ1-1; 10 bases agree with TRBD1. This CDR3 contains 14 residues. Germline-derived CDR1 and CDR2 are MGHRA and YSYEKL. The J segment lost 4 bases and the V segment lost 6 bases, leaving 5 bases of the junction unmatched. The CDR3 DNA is TGCGCCAGCAGGCTAGGACAGGGGGGCACTGAAGCTTTCTTT. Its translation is CASRLGQGGTEAFF.

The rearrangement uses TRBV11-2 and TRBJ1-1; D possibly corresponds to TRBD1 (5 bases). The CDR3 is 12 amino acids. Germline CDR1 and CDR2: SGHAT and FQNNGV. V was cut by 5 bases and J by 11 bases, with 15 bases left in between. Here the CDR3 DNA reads TGTGCCAGCAGCCTTTCGGGGGGACGGGCTTTCTTT. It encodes CASSLSGGRAFF.

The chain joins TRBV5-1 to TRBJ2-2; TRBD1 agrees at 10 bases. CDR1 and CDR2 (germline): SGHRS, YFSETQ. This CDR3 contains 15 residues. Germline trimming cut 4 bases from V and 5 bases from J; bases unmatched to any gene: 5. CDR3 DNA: TGCGCCAGCAGCCGGGACAGGGGATGGACCGGGGAGCTGTTTTTT. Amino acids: CASSRDRGWTGELFF.

As DNA, the CDR3 is TGTGCCAGCAGTGAGGGACGGTCGGCAGGGGCGGACGGCTATGGCTACACCTTC. Translating it yields CASSEGRSAGADGYGYTF. The chain is built from TRBV6-1 and TRBJ1-2, with a tentative D call TRBD1 (6 bases). V lost 3 bases to trimming and J lost 4 bases, with 24 bases between them. There are 18 residues in the CDR3. Germline V CDR1 and CDR2: MNHNS, SASEGT.

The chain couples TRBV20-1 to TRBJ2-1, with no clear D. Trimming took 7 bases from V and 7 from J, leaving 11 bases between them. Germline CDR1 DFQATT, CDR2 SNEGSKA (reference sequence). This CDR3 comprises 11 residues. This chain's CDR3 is CSGQKNNEQFF. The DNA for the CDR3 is TGCAGTGGGCAGAAGAATAATGAGCAGTTCTTC.

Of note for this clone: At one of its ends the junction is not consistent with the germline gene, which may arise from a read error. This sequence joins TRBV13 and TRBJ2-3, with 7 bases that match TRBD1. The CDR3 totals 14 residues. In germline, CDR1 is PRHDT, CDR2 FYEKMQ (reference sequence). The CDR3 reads CASSVGQGTDTQYF. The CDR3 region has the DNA TGTGCCAGCAGCGTAGGACAGGGCACAGATACGCAGTATTTT.

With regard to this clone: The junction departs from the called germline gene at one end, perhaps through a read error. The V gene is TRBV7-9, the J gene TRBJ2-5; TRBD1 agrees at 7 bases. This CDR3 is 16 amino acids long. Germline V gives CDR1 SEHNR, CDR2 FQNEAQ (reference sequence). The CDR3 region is CSSSVRGTALQETQYF. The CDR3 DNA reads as TGTTCCAGCAGCGTGAGAGGGACAGCTTTACAAGAGACCCAGTACTTC.

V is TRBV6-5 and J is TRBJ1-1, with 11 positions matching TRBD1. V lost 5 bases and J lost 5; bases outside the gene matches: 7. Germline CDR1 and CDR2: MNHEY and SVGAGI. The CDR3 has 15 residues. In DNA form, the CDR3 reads TGTGCCAGCAGTCCCGGGACAGGGGGTCGAACTGAAGCTTTCTTT. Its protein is CASSPGTGGRTEAFF.

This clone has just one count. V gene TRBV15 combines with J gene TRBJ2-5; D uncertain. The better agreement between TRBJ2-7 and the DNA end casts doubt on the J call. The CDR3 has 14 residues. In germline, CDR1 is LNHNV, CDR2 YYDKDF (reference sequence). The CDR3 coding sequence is TGTGCCACCAGCAGAGATCCTAATCGCTACGAGCAGTACTTC. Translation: CATSRDPNRYEQYF.

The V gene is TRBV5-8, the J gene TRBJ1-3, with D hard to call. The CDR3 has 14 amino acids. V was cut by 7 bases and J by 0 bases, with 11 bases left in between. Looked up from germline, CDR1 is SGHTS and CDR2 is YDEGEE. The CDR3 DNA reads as TGTGCCAGCCCCGCGGGTGTCTCTGGAAACACCATATATTTT. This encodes CASPAGVSGNTIYF.

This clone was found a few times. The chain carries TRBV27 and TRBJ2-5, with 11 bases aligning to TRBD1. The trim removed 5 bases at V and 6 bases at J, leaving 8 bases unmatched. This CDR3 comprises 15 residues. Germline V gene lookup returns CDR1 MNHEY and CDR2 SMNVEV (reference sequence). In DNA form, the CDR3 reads TGTGCCAGCAGTCCGGCCGGGACAGGGGGAAAGACCCAGTACTTC. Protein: CASSPAGTGGKTQYF.

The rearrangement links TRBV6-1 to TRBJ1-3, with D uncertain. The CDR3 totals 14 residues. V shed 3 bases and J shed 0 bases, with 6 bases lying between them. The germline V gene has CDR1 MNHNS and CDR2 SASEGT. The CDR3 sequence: CASSEALSGNTIYF. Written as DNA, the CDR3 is TGTGCCAGCAGTGAGGCCCTCTCTGGAAACACCATATATTTT.